This TCR beta chain was captured in a study of blood T cell repertoires in COVID-19. Measured with immunoSEQ multiplex PCR; TCRdb has only the in-frame clones, and not every one. The data show about 87,000 clones, around 90% seen once. This CDR3 has 14 amino acids. V shed 6 bases, J shed 13 bases, and the junction held 12 bases outside the gene matches. Germline V gives CDR1 LNHDA, CDR2 SQIVND (reference sequence). The chain joins TRBV19 to TRBJ1-6; 7 nucleotides line up with TRBD1. The specimen was peripheral blood. The receptor comes from a middle-aged man with acute or convalescent COVID-19. CDR3 sequence reads: CASRRGTVLSPLHF. The CDR3, as DNA: TGTGCCAGTAGACGCGGGACAGTGCTCTCCCCCCTCCACTTT.